In its sample, the clone carrying this T cell receptor (beta chain) was seen many times. The target antigen is unknown. Each patient went into thyroid surgery without having received any treatment. These data come from a study of metastatic and nonmetastatic thyroid tumors. Looking at the study overall: Repertoire comparisons spanned blood and tumor or nodule tissue from malignant and benign thyroid patients. Whole-study results and caveats: Malignant thyroid tumors reportedly exceeded benign nodules significantly in TCR beta diversity, with the difference appearing in blood and tumor.

Methods used by the authors: The authors used CDR3 differences across clinicopathological groups to build a distant-metastasis classifier for papillary thyroid cancer. TCRdb re-called the PCR reads via MiXCR. TCRdb assigned the V and J calls; the authors' analysis was not used. The repertoire holds tens of thousands of clones, around half seen once, with roughly 25% in the top ten. CDR1 LNHDA and CDR2 SQIVND come from the germline V gene (reference sequence). The CDR3 consists of 13 residues. Unmatched junction bases numbered 1, after V lost 3 bases and J lost 6 bases. The rearrangement joins TRBV19 to TRBJ2-7; TRBD2 matches at 11 bases. The sample comprised tumor tissue. This clonotype was obtained from a male donor with papillary thyroid cancer or a benign thyroid nodule (not recorded which). Some clones in this sample may be carry-over from other donors' samples. The CDR3 coding sequence is TGTGCCAGTAGTATGGGGACTAGCGGCGAGCAGTACTTC. Protein product: CASSMGTSGEQYF.